This T cell receptor beta chain stems from a study of tumor-infiltrating lymphocytes in localized non-small cell lung cancer. The study's findings and limits: Only some patients had TCR sequencing, depending on available tissue. IM1 and IM2 tumors showed no difference in T-cell fraction.

Concerning this clone itself: The target antigen is unknown.

V lost 0 bases and J lost 5, with 11 bases in between. CDR3 size: 15 residues. The germline V gene has CDR1 ENHRY and CDR2 SYGVKD. Data came from immunoSEQ multiplex PCR; TCRdb stores just in-frame clones and leaves some out. The profile shows about 12,000 clones, roughly 80% of them singletons. This TCR was sampled from a human donor with non-small cell lung cancer. Sequencing was done on a sample of uninvolved lung tissue not adjacent to the tumor. The chain is built from TRBV10-3 and TRBJ1-5; D remains ambiguous. CDR3 nucleotide sequence: TGTGCCATCAGTGAGTCGATAGCAGTAGATCAGCCCCAGCATTTT. Translating gives CAISESIAVDQPQHF.